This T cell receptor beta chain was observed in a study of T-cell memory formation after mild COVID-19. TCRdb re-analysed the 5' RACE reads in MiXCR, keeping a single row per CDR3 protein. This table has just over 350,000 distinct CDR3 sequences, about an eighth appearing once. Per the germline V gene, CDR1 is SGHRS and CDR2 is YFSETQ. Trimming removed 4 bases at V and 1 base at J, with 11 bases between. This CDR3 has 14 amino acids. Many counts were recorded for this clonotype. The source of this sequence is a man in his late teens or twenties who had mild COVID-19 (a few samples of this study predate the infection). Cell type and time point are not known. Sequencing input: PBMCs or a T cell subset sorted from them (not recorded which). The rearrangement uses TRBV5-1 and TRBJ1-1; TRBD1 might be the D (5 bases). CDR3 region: CASSRQGQNTEAFF. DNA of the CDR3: TGCGCCAGCAGCAGGCAGGGTCAGAACACTGAAGCTTTCTTT. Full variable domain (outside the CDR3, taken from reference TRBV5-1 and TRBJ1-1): KAGVTQTPRYLIKTRGQQVTLSCSPISGHRSVSWYQQTPGQGLQFLFEYFSETQRNKGNFPGRFSGRQFSNSRSEMNVSTLELGDSALYLCASSRQGQNTEAFFGQGTRLTVV.